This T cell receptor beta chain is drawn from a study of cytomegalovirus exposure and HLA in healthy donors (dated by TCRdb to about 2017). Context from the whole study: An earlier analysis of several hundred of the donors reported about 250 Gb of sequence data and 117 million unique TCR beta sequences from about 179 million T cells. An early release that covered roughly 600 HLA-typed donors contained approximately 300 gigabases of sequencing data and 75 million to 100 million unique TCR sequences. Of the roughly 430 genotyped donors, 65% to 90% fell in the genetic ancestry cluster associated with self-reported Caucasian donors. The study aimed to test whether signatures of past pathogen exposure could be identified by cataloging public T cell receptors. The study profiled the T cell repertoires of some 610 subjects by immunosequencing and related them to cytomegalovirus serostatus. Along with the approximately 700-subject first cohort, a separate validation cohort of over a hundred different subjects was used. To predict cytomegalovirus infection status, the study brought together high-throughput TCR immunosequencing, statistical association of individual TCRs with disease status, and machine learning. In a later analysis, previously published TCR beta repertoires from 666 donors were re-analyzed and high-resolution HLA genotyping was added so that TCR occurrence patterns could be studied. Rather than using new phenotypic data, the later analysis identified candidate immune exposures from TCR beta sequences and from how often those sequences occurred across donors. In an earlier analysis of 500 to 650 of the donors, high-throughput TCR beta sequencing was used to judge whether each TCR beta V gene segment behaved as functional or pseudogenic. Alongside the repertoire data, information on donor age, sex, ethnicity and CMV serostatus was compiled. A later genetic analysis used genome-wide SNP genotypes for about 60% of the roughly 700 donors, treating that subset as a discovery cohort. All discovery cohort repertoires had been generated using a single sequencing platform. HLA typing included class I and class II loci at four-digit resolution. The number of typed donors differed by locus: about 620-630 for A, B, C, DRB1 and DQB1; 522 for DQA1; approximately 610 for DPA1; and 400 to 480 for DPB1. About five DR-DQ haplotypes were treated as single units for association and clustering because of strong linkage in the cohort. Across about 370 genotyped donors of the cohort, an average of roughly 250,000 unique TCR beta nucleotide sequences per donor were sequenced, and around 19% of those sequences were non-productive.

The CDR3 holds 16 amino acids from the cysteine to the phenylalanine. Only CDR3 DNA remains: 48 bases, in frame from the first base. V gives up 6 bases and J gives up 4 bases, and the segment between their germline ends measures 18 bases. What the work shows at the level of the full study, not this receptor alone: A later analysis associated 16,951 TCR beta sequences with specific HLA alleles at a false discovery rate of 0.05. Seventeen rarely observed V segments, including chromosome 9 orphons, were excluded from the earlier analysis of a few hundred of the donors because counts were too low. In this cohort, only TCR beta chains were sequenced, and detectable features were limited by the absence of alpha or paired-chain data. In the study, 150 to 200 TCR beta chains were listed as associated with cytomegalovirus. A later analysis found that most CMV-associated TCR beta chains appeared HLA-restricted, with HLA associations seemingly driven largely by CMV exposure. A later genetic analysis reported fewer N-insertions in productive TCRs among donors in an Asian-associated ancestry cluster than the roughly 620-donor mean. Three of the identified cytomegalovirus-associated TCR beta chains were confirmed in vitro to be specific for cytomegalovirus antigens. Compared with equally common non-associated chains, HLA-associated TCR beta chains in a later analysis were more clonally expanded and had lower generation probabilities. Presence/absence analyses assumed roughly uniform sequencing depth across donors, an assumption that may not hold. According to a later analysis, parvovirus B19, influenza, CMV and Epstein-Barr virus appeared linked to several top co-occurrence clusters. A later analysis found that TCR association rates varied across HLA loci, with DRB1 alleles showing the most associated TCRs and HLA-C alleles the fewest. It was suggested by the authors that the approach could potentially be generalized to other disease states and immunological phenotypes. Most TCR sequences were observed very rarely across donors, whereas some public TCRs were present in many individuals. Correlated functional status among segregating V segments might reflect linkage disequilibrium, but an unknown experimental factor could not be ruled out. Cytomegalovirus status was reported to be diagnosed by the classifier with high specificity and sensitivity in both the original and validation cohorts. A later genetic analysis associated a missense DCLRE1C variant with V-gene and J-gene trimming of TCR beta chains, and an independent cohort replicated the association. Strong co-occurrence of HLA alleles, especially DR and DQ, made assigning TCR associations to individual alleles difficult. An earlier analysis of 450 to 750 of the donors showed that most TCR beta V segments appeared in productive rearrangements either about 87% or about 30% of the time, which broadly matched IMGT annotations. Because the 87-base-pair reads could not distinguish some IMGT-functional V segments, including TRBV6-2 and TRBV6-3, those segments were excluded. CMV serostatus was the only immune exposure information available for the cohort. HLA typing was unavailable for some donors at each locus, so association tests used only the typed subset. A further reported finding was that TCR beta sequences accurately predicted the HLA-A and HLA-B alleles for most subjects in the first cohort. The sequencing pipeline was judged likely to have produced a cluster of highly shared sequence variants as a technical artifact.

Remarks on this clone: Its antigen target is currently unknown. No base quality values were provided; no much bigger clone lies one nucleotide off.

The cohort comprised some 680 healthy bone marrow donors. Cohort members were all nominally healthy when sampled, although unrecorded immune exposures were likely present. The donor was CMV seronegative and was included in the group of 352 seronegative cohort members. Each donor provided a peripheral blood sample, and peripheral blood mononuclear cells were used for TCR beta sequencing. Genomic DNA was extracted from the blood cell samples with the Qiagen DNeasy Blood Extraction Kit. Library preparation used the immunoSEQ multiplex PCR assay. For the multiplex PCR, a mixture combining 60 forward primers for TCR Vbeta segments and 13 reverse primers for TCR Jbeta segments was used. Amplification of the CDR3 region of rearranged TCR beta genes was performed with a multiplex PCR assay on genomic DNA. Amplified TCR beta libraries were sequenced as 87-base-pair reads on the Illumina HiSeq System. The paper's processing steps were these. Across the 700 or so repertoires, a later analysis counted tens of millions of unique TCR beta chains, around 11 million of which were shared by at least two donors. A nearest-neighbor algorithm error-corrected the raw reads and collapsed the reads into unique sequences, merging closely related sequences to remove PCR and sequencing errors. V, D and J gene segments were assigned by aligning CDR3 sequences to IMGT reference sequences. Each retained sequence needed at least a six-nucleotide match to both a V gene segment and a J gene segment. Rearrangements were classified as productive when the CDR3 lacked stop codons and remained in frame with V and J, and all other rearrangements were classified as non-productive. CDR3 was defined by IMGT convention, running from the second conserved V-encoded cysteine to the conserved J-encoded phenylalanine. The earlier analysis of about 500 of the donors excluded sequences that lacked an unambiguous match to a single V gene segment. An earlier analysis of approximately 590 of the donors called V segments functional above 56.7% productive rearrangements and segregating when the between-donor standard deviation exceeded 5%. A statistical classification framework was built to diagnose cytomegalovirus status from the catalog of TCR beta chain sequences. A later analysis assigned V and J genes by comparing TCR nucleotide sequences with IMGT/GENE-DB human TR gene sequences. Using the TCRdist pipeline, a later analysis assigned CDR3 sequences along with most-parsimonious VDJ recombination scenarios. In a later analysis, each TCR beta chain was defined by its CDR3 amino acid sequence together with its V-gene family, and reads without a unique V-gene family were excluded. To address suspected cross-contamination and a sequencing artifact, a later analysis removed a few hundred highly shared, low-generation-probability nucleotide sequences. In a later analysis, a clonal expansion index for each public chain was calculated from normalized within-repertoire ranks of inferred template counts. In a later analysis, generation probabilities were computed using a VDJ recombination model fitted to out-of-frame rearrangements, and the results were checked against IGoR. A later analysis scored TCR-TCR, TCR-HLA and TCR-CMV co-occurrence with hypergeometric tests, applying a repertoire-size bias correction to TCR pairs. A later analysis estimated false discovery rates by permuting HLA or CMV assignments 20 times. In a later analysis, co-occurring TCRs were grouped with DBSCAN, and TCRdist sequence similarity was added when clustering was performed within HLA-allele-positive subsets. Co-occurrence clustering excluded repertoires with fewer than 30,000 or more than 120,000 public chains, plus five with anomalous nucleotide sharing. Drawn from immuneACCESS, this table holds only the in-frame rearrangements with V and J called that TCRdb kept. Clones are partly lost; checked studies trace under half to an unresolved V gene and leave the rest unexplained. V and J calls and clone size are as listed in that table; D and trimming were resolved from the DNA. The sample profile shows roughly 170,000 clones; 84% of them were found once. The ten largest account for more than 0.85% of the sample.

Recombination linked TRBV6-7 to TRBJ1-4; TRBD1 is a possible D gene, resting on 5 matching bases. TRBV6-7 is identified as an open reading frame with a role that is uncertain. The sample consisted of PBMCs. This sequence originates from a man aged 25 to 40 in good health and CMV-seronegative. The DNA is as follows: TGTGCCAGCAGAGTTATGCAGGGCGGGGATAATGAAAAACTGTTTTTT. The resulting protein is CASRVMQGGDNEKLFF.